These T cell receptor beta chains were read from a single sample in a study of T cell repertoires in ileal Crohn's disease. Profiled with immunoSEQ multiplex PCR; TCRdb holds only in-frame clones, not every one. The sample shows about 2,500 clones, 96% of them seen only once. The sequenced sample consisted of ileal tissue. The origin of the receptors is an adult with Crohn's disease. Each CDR3 is given with its conserved first and last residue. Fields, in order: J gene, V gene, CDR3 protein.

j_call: TRBJ1-1
v_call: TRBV4-3
cdr3_aa: CASRIVPGETEAFF

j_call: TRBJ1-1
v_call: TRBV18
cdr3_aa: CASSPKVGGTEAFF

j_call: TRBJ1-2
v_call: TRBV6-5
cdr3_aa: CASSYVEGRDYGYTF

j_call: TRBJ2-3
v_call: TRBV4-2
cdr3_aa: CASSQTGGFTDTQYF

j_call: TRBJ1-4
v_call: TRBV11-2
cdr3_aa: CASSFREKLFF

j_call: TRBJ2-6
v_call: TRBV18
cdr3_aa: CASSPRSGAGANVLTF

j_call: TRBJ2-1
v_call: TRBV6-6
cdr3_aa: CATTKPPYNEQFF

j_call: TRBJ1-2
v_call: TRBV7-2
cdr3_aa: CASSLSSGTGSFTF

j_call: TRBJ1-2
v_call: TRBV7-9
cdr3_aa: CASSLSTGKSYGYTF

j_call: TRBJ2-7
v_call: TRBV29-1
cdr3_aa: CSVGSGDEQYF

j_call: TRBJ2-7
v_call: TRBV5-3
cdr3_aa: CARSLCPREQSYEQYF

j_call: TRBJ2-5
v_call: TRBV7-3
cdr3_aa: CASSLSNQETQYF

j_call: TRBJ2-3
v_call: TRBV4-2
cdr3_aa: CASSQGSGGLNTDTQYF

j_call: TRBJ2-4
v_call: TRBV5-4
cdr3_aa: CASSSWSGNLAKNIQYF

j_call: TRBJ2-1
v_call: TRBV4-2
cdr3_aa: CASSQEDHGSWYNEQFF

j_call: TRBJ2-7
v_call: TRBV29-1
cdr3_aa: CSVEAGRAYEQYF

j_call: TRBJ1-5
v_call: TRBV6-6
cdr3_aa: CASSKGGGQPQHF

j_call: TRBJ2-2
v_call: TRBV28
cdr3_aa: CASSFVSSVSGELFF

j_call: TRBJ2-5
v_call: TRBV15
cdr3_aa: CATSRAPPVLNRGTQYF

j_call: TRBJ2-3
v_call: TRBV5-4
cdr3_aa: CAGALEPTDTQYF

j_call: TRBJ2-6
v_call: TRBV5-1
cdr3_aa: CASSPPSSGANVLTF

j_call: TRBJ2-5
v_call: TRBV5-1
cdr3_aa: CASSTTGTQYF

j_call: TRBJ1-5
v_call: TRBV5-1
cdr3_aa: CASSLTGINQPQHF